This TCR beta chain appears in the sequencing data of a study of cytomegalovirus exposure and HLA in healthy donors (dated by TCRdb to about 2017). About the full investigation: According to a later analysis, one platform produced both the 110 or so validation repertoires and the 670 or so repertoires of the first cohort. The study aimed to test whether signatures of past pathogen exposure could be identified by cataloging public T cell receptors. Besides the first cohort of approximately 670 subjects, a separate validation cohort made up of 120 different subjects was used. High-throughput TCR immunosequencing, statistical association of individual TCRs with disease status, and machine learning were combined to predict cytomegalovirus infection status. General study outcomes and caveats: In vitro tests confirmed that a few of the cytomegalovirus-associated TCR beta chains recognize cytomegalovirus antigens. A later analysis found that TCRs clustered in the first cohort also tended to co-occur in the 120 or so validation repertoires, with roughly 95% of cluster scores above 0. According to the authors, the approach could potentially be generalized to other disease states and immunological phenotypes. In both the original and validation cohorts, the classifier was reported to diagnose cytomegalovirus status with high specificity and sensitivity. Across donors, most TCR sequences were observed very rarely, whereas some public TCRs were present in many individuals. All 130 or so repertoires were used to score co-occurrence in the validation cohort in a later analysis, because that analysis had no HLA typing for the cohort. The study gave a list of over 150 TCR beta chains associated with cytomegalovirus.

Donors formed part of the validation cohort, which comprised 95 to 150 subjects and was distinct from the first cohort of under 850 subjects. Worth noting for this clone: This receptor's antigen is unknown. Base qualities are not recorded, but no much larger clone differs from it by a single base.

Library construction relied on the immunoSEQ multiplex PCR assay. In the source study's methods: A statistical classification framework was built for diagnosing cytomegalovirus status from the catalog of TCR beta chain sequences. TCRdb took over this immuneACCESS table, retaining in-frame rearrangements with V and J assigned. Such tables are incomplete; in checked studies, under half of the missing clones stem from an unresolved V gene, and the remainder is unexplained. V and J calls and clone size follow that table, whereas D and trimming were derived from the DNA. In all, the sample holds more than 200,000 clones, and less than 90% of those were seen once. Together, the top ten hold approximately 12% of the sample. The sample consisted of PBMCs. The sequence was collected from a man aged 18 to 30 in good health and CMV-seropositive.

Here the CDR3 is given as CASSYSRGTGELFF. The DNA sequence is given as TGTGCCAGCAGTTACTCCCGAGGAACCGGGGAGCTGTTTTTT. The chain couples TRBV6-5 to TRBJ2-2; there is no confident call for the D gene. The V end loses 0 bases and the J end loses 5 bases, and a stretch of 7 bases separates them. The germline V gene specifies MNHEY as CDR1 and SVGAGI as CDR2. The CDR3 runs 14 amino acids, cysteine and phenylalanine included. Of all the DNA, just the CDR3 is kept, 42 bases in frame from base 1.